This TCR beta chain was profiled in a study of T cell responses to AZD1222 COVID-19 vaccine. Study observations and caveats: Regions left unmutated in variants are reportedly the target of nearly half of spike-specific TCRs.

As to this clone: Its antigen is not identified.

Measured with immunoSEQ multiplex PCR; TCRdb has only the in-frame clones, and not every one. The sample yields more than 50,000 clones, approximately 80% seen once. V shed 5 bases and J 1 base; nucleotides not matched to a gene: 14. Germline V gene data show CDR1 as SGHVS and CDR2 as FNYEAQ. The CDR3 covers 18 residues. The genes are TRBV7-6 and TRBJ1-3, with 7 bases aligning to TRBD1. This TCR derives from an adult in good health. Here the sequenced sample was peripheral blood, taken on day 0 of AZD1222 vaccination. This CDR3 is CASSLDRPPFLSGNTIYF. CDR3 DNA sequence: TGTGCCAGCAGCCTGGACAGGCCACCCTTTTTGTCTGGAAACACCATATATTTT.